This is a list of T cell receptor beta chains from one sample in a study of blood T cell repertoires in COVID-19. Produced via immunoSEQ multiplex PCR; TCRdb's table is partial and in-frame only. The table has about 89,000 clones, 80% seen once. Sequences were obtained from peripheral blood. The origin of the receptors is an elderly woman with acute or convalescent COVID-19. Both conserved end residues are part of each CDR3. A D gene is named only where the DNA matches it firmly. Expanded clones are given a class, and other clones once, few, many or no size at all.

j_gene | d_gene | v_gene | abundance | CDR3nt | CDR3aa
TRBJ1-2 | TRBD1 | TRBV5-1 | NA | TGCGCCAGCAGCCCCGGACAGGGGGCTTCCTATGGCTACACCTTC | CASSPGQGASYGYTF
TRBJ2-1 | TRBD2 | TRBV5-4 | NA | TGTGCCAGCAGTTATTCCGGGACTAGCGGTTACAATGAGCAGTTCTTC | CASSYSGTSGYNEQFF
TRBJ1-4 | NA | TRBV9 | NA | TGTGCCAGCAGCCAACTCGCTAGAACAACTAATGAAAAACTGTTTTTT | CASSQLARTTNEKLFF
TRBJ2-3 | TRBD2 | TRBV5-1 | NA | TGCGCCAGCAGCTCGACTAGCGGGGGGGCCGATACGCAGTATTTT | CASSSTSGGADTQYF
TRBJ2-5 | TRBD1 | TRBV2 | NA | TGTGCCAGCAGTATTAACAGGGGGCTAGGGGAGACCCAGTACTTC | CASSINRGLGETQYF
TRBJ2-7 | NA | TRBV6-1 | few | TGTGCCAGCAGCCGGGACTCCCACGAGCAGTACTTC | CASSRDSHEQYF
TRBJ1-6 | NA | TRBV2 | NA | TGTGCCAGCAGCGAAACAGGGAGTCATAATTCACCCCTCCACTTT | CASSETGSHNSPLHF
TRBJ1-6 | NA | TRBV2 | NA | TGTGCCAGCATTGAAGAAGGGGATTCACCCCTCCACTTT | CASIEEGDSPLHF
TRBJ2-2 | TRBD2 | TRBV7-9 | NA | TGTGCCAGCAGCCTGTCTAGCGGGGGGGAGAACACCGGGGAGCTGTTTTTT | CASSLSSGGENTGELFF
TRBJ2-5 | NA | TRBV12-5 | NA | TGTGCTAGTGGTTTTGACTCAACGCCTAAAATACAAGAGACCCAGTACTTC | CASGFDSTPKIQETQYF
TRBJ1-2 | TRBD1 | TRBV10-3 | few | TGTGCCATCGGGACAGGGCTCTATGGCTACACCTTC | CAIGTGLYGYTF
TRBJ1-3 | NA | TRBV25-1 | once | TGTGCCAGCAGTCCCCTCAGCGGCTCTGGAAACACCATATATTTT | CASSPLSGSGNTIYF
TRBJ2-3 | TRBD2 | TRBV2 | once | TGTGCCAGCAGTCGCCTTAGCGGGGCTAGCACAGATACGCAGTATTTT | CASSRLSGASTDTQYF
TRBJ1-1 | TRBD1 | TRBV5-1 | few | TGCGCCAGTCAGGGGGGCGTCGGCACTGAAGCTTTCTTT | CASQGGVGTEAFF
TRBJ1-2 | NA | TRBV5-1 | NA | TGCGCCAGCAGCTTGGAGGGGATAGGATCGGGCTACACCTTC | CASSLEGIGSGYTF
TRBJ2-3 | TRBD2 | TRBV5-1 | NA | TGCGCCAGCAGCCCGACGAAGACTAGCGGGGGGGCCAGAGATACGCAGTATTTT | CASSPTKTSGGARDTQYF
TRBJ2-7 | TRBD2 | TRBV9 | few | TGTGCCAGCAGCCCCCTAGCGGGGGCGGGGGAGCAGTACTTC | CASSPLAGAGEQYF
TRBJ2-3 | TRBD1 | TRBV27 | NA | TGTGCCAGCAGTTTGGGACAGGGCACAGATACGCAGTATTTT | CASSLGQGTDTQYF
TRBJ2-2 | TRBD2 | TRBV9 | NA | TGTGCCAGCAGCACCGGACTAGCGGGGAACACCGGGGAGCTGTTTTTT | CASSTGLAGNTGELFF
TRBJ1-2 | TRBD1 | TRBV29-1 | NA | TGCAGCGTTATAGGGACAGGGGTCTATGGCTACACCTTC | CSVIGTGVYGYTF
TRBJ2-2 | NA | TRBV3-1/TRBV3-2 | NA | TGTGCCAGCAGTCTGGACACGATGGCGGACGGGGAGCTGTTTTTT | CASSLDTMADGELFF
TRBJ2-1 | NA | TRBV12-5 | NA | TGTGCTAGTGCCCCGTTCCCGGGGAGACCCAATGAGCAGTTCTTC | CASAPFPGRPNEQFF
TRBJ2-1 | NA | TRBV19 | NA | TGTGCCAGTAGTACTCCCTCCTACAATGAGCAGTTCTTC | CASSTPSYNEQFF
TRBJ2-4 | TRBD2 | TRBV7-9 | NA | TGTGCCAGCAGCTCCGTCCCGGGGAGAGGGAGGGTTGGCATTCAGTACTTC | CASSSVPGRGRVGIQYF
TRBJ2-7 | TRBD1 | TRBV29-1 | few | TGCAGCGTTGTGGGACAGGGCATTGGCGAGCAGTACTTC | CSVVGQGIGEQYF
TRBJ2-5 | NA | TRBV12-3/TRBV12-4 | few | TGTGCCAGCAGTTTGGGCCCGGAGACCCAGTACTTC | CASSLGPETQYF
TRBJ2-6 | NA | TRBV7-2 | NA | TGTGCCAGCAGCTTTAAAGGGGCCAACGTCCTGACTTTC | CASSFKGANVLTF
TRBJ2-3 | NA | TRBV18 | NA | TGTGCCAGCTCACCACCGCGAGGGCAGATCACAGATACGCAGTATTTT | CASSPPRGQITDTQYF
TRBJ2-7 | NA | TRBV15 | NA | TGTGCCACCAGGGGTCAGGGGTTCCACGAGCAGTACTTC | CATRGQGFHEQYF
TRBJ1-1 | NA | TRBV18 | once | TGTGCCAGCTCACCACGATCGGGTATCGACACTGAAGCTTTCTTT | CASSPRSGIDTEAFF
TRBJ2-7 | NA | TRBV6-1 | NA | TGTGCCAGCAGTGAAGTATTTGTCAGTACCTACGAGCAGTACTTC | CASSEVFVSTYEQYF
TRBJ1-2 | TRBD1 | TRBV2 | NA | TGTGCCAGCAGGAAGGGACAGACAAACTATGGCTACACCTTC | CASRKGQTNYGYTF
TRBJ2-7 | NA | TRBV11-2 | many | TGTGCCAGCAGCTTAGTCGGGACACAGGGTAGGGAGCAGTACTTC | CASSLVGTQGREQYF
TRBJ2-5 | NA | TRBV5-1 | NA | TGCGCCAGCAGCTTGAGTGACAACCAAGAGACCCAGTACTTC | CASSLSDNQETQYF
TRBJ2-7 | TRBD2 | TRBV4-2 | NA | TGTGCCAGCAGCGGCCTGGCTAGCGGGCCCTACGAGCAGTACTTC | CASSGLASGPYEQYF
TRBJ1-4 | NA | TRBV5-8 | few | TGTGCCAGCAGCCAACCACAGGCTGATGAAAAACTGTTTTTT | CASSQPQADEKLFF
TRBJ2-4 | NA | TRBV6-1 | once | TGTGCCAGCAGTGAAATGGGCCTGGCCAAAAACATTCAGTACTTC | CASSEMGLAKNIQYF
TRBJ1-5 | NA | TRBV15 | NA | TGTGCCACCAGCAGAGAAAGGGGACTTCGTAATCAGCCCCAGCATTTT | CATSRERGLRNQPQHF
TRBJ1-2 | NA | TRBV7-9 | NA | TGTGCCAGCATCAGCCCCTTTGGACAGAACTATGGCTACACCTTC | CASISPFGQNYGYTF
TRBJ2-1 | TRBD1 | TRBV11-3 | few | TGTGCCAGCAGCTTGAGGGGGACAGGGGGCAATGAGCAGTTCTTC | CASSLRGTGGNEQFF
TRBJ1-2 | TRBD1 | TRBV5-6 | NA | TGTGCCAGCAGCCCCGGACAGGGAAGGGCCTACACCTTC | CASSPGQGRAYTF
TRBJ1-2 | NA | TRBV30 | NA | TGTGCCTGGAGTGTCACAACAGGGCTAGGCTACACCTTC | CAWSVTTGLGYTF
TRBJ2-5 | TRBD2 | TRBV20-1 | once | TGTAGTGCTAGTCTTTCGACTAGCGGGTATGAGACCCAGTACTTC | CSASLSTSGYETQYF
TRBJ2-1 | NA | TRBV30 | NA | TGTGCCTGGAGTGTACTCTACAATGAGCAGTTCTTC | CAWSVLYNEQFF
TRBJ2-1 | NA | TRBV5-1 | NA | TGCGCCAGCAGCCATCCCGGGAATGAGCAGTTCTTC | CASSHPGNEQFF
TRBJ1-1 | NA | TRBV25-1 | NA | TGTGCCAGCAGTGAGCGCGGCACTGAAGCTTTCTTT | CASSERGTEAFF